This TCR beta chain was obtained from a study of blood T cell repertoires in COVID-19 (dated by TCRdb to about 2020). Describing the broader study: Samples covering the acute and convalescent phases of COVID-19 were provided by collaborators in the United States, Italy and Spain. The material from the prospective study consisted of cDNA or gDNA derived from T cells, B-cell-depleted T cells, or PBMCs. Deeply sampled blood TCRbeta repertoires from subjects exposed to, actively infected with, or recovered from COVID-19 were included in the dataset. The repertoires were made available in a free public database intended to serve as a resource for research on the immune response to SARS-CoV-2. The samples were drawn from the first 160 participants of the ongoing ImmuneRACE study and from about 1,200 subjects provided by 6 global collaborators. Sample metadata almost always included a de-identified subject ID, COVID-19 status, age in years and sex. HLA class I and class II types, where available, came from metadata supplied by the sample provider rather than from assay-based typing. The full study reports these points: The quantity of clinical and demographic metadata differed by source and by participant and was supplied without curation.

TCRbeta CDR3 regions were amplified from genomic DNA using the immunoSEQ Assay, a bias-controlled multiplex PCR. As for how the authors treated the data: Nucleated cell counts per sample were estimated from amplification of reference gene primers within the assay. To quantify the absolute abundance of each unique TCRbeta CDR3 rearrangement, sequence reads were collapsed and filtered. For each sample, productive Simpson clonality was calculated by taking the square root of Simpson's diversity index across productive rearrangements. Drawn from immuneACCESS, this table holds only the in-frame rearrangements with V and J called that TCRdb kept. Clones are partly lost; checked studies trace under half to an unresolved V gene and leave the rest unexplained. V and J calls and clone size come straight from that table; D and trimming were deduced from the DNA. Across this sample there are 100,000 to 150,000 clones, with approximately 85% seen only once. About 3% of the sample belongs to the ten largest clones.

This clone was recorded a few times. No cognate antigen has been identified for it. Per-base qualities were not stored, and no clone one base away is much larger. One collaborating source in Seattle enrolled patients during active infection and followed them longitudinally through the course of disease. The collaborating institutions used their own protocols to collect whole blood in K2EDTA tubes. For TCRbeta analysis, collaborator samples were shipped as frozen whole blood, as isolated PBMCs, or as DNA extracted from either sample type. From the cysteine up to the phenylalanine, the CDR3 has a length of 15 residues. The entry retains the CDR3 DNA only, 45 bases that are in frame from base 1. CDR1 SGHTA and CDR2 FQGNSA were looked up in the germline V gene. Trimming takes 3 bases from V and 2 bases from J, and the germline ends sit 8 bases apart.

The specimen sequenced was peripheral blood. The TCR sequence derives from a woman over 75 with COVID-19, enrolled during active disease. This chain joins TRBV7-2 to TRBJ1-6; a tentative D call is TRBD1 (6 bases match). In nucleotides, the sequence is TGTGCCAGCAGCTTTGACAGGACCTATAATTCACCCCTCCACTTT. Translated, it gives CASSFDRTYNSPLHF.